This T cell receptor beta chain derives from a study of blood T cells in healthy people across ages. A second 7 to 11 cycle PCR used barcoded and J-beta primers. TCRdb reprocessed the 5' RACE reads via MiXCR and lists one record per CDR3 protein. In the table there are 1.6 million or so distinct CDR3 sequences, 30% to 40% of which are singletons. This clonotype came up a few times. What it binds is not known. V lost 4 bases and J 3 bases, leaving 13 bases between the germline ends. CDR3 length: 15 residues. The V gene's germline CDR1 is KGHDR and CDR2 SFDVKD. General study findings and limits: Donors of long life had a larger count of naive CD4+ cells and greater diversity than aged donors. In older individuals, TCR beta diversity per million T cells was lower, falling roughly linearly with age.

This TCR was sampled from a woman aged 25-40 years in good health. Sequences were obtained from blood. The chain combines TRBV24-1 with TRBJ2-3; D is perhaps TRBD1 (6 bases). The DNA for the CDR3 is TGTGCCACCAGTGAAACAGGGATTGGAACAGATACGCAGTATTTT. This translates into CATSETGIGTDTQYF.